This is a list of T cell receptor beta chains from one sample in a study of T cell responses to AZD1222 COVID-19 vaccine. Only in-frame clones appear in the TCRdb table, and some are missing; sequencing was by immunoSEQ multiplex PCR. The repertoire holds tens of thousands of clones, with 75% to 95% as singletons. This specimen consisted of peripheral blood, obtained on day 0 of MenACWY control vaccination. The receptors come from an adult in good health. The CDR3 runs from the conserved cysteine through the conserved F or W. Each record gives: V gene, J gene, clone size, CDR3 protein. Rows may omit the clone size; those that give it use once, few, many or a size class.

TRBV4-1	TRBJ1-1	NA	CASSQEGFFQKSNTEAFF
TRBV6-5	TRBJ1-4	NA	CASSGGQRSEKLFF
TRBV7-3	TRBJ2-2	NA	CASSQGLGELFF
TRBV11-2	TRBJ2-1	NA	CASTLATYSYNEQFF
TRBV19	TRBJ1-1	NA	CASSLRQGNTEAFF
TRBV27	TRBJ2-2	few	CASVPLGALSTGELFF
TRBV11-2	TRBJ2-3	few	CASSLDLAVLVDTQYF
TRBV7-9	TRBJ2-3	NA	CASSPPETSTDTQYF
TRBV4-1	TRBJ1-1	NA	CASSQDAGGTEAFF
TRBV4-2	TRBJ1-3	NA	CASSQEVGSSGNTIYF
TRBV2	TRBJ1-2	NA	CASQQGICTF
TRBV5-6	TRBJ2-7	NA	CASSAGTGGYEQYF
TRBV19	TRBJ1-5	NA	CASSIYGRQGEDQPQHF
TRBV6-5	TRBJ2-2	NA	CASSYGGAGHGELFF
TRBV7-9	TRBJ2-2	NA	CASSARSQNTGELFF
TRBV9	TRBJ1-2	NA	CASSVVAEDNGYTF
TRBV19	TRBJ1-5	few	CASSQGMSNQPQHF
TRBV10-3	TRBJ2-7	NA	CAITKGTSGGSVEQYF
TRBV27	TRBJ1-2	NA	CASSAWGGQNYGYTF
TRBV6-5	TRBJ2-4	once	CANPRAGLAKNIQYF
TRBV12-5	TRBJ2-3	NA	CATRAFGGTDTQYF
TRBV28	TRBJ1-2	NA	CASGDRGGYTF
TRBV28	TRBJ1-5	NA	CAHSGGGIRNQPQHF
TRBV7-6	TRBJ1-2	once	CASSLAGDGYTF
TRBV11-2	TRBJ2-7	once	CASSPRASGTTYEQYF